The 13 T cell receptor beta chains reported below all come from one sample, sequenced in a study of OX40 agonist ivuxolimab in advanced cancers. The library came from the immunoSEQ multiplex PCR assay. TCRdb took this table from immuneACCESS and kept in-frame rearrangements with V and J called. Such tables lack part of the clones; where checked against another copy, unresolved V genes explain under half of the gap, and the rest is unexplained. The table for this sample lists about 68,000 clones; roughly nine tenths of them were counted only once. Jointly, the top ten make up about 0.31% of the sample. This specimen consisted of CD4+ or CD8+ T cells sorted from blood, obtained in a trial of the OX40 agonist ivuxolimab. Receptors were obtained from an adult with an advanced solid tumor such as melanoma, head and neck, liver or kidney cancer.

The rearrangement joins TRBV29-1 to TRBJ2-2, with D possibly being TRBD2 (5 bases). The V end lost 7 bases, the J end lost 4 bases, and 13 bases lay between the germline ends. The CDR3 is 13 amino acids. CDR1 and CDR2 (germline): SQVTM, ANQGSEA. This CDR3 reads CSAELVFTGELFF. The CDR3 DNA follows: TGCAGCGCCGAACTAGTTTTCACCGGGGAGCTGTTTTTT.

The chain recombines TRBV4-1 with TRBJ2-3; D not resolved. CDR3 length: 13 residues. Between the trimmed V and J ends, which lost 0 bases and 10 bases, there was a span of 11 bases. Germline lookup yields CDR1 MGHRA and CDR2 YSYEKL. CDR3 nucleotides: TGCGCCAGCAGCCAAGAGGACGGTTTTCCGCAGTATTTT. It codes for CASSQEDGFPQYF.

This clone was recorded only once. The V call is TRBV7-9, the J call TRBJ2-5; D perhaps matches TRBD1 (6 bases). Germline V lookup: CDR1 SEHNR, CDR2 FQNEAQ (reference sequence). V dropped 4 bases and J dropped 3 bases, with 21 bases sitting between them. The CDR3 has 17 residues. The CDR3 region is CASSYKVGRGTEETQYF. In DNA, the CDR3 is TGTGCCAGCAGCTATAAAGTAGGCAGGGGAACCGAAGAGACCCAGTACTTC.

The DNA for the CDR3 is TGTGCCAGCAGTTTTGGGGGGCCAGAGACCCAGTACTTC. As protein: CASSFGGPETQYF. This chain uses TRBV28 with TRBJ2-5, with D possibly being TRBD1 or TRBD2 (6 bases each). The CDR3 sequence is 13 residues long. Trimming took off 3 bases at V and 4 bases at J, with 9 bases between the two ends. The germline V gene encodes CDR1 MDHEN and CDR2 SYDVKM.

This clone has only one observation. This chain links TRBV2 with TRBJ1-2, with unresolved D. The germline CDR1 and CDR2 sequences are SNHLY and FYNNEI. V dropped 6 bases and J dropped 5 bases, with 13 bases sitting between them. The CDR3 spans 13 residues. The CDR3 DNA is TGTGCCAGCAGCTACGGATCTACTTATGGCTACACCTTC. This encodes CASSYGSTYGYTF.

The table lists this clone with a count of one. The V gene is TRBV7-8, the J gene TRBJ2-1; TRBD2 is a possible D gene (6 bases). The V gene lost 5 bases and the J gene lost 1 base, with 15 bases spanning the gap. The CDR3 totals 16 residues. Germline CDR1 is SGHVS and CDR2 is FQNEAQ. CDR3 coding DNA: TGTGCCAGCAGCCCTCGGGGCGGGGTTTCCTACAATGAGCAGTTCTTC. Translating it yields CASSPRGGVSYNEQFF.

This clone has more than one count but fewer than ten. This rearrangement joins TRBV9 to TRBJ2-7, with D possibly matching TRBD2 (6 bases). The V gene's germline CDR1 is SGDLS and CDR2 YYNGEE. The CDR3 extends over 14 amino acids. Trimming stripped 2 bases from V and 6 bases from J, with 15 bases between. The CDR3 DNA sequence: TGTGCCAGCAGCGTGCGGACTACCCCGAGCGAGCAGTACTTC. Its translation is CASSVRTTPSEQYF. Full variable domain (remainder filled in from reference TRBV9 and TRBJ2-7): DSGVTQTPKHLITATGQRVTLRCSPRSGDLSVYWYQQSLDQGLQFLIQYYNGEERAKGNILERFSAQQFPDLHSELNLSSLELGDSALYFCASSVRTTPSEQYFGPGTRLTVT.

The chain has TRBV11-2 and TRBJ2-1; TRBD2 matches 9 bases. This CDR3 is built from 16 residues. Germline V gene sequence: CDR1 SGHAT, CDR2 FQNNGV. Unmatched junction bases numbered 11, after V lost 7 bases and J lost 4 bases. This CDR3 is CASTAQAGGLYNEQFF. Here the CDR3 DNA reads TGTGCCAGCACGGCCCAGGCGGGAGGGCTTTACAATGAGCAGTTCTTC.

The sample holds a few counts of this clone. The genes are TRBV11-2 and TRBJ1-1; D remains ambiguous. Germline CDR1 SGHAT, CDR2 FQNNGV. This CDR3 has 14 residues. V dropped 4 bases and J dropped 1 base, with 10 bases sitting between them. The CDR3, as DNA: TGTGCCAGCAGCTCGTGGCAGAGGAACACTGAAGCTTTCTTT. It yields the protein CASSSWQRNTEAFF.

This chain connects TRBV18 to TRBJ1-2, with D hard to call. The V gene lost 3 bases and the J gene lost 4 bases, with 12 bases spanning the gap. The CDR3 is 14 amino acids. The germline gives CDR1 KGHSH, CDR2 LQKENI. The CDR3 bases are TGTGCCAGCTCACCCGAGGGCTGGGGCTATGGCTACACCTTC. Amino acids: CASSPEGWGYGYTF.

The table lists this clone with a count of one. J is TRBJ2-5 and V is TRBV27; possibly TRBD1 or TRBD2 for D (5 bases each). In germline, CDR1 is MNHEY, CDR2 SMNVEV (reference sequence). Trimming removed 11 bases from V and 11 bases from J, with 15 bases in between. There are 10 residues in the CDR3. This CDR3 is CAVGPRSQYF. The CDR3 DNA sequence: TGTGCCGTGGGACCGAGGTCACAGTACTTC.

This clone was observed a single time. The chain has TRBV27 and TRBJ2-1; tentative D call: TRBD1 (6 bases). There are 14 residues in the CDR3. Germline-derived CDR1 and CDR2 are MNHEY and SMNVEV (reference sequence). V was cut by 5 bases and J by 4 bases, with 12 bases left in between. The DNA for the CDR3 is TGTGCCAGCAGTCCATTGACAGGTTACAATGAGCAGTTCTTC. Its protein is CASSPLTGYNEQFF.

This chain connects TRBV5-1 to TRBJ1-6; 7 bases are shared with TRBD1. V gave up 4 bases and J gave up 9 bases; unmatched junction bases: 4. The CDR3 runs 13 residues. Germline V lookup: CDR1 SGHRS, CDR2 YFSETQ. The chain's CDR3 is CASSPGDSSPLHF. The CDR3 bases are TGCGCCAGCAGCCCCGGGGACAGTTCACCCCTCCACTTT.